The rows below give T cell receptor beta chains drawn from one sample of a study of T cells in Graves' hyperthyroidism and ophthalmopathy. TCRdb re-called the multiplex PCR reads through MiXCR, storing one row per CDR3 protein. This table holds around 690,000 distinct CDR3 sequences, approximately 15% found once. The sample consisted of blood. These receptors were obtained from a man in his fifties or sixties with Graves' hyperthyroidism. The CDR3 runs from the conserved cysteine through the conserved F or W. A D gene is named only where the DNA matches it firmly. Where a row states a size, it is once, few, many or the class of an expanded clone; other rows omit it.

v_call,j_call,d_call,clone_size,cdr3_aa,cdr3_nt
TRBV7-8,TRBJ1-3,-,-,CASSLVRLNSGNTIYF,TGTGCCAGCAGCTTAGTCAGACTGAACTCTGGAAACACCATATATTTT
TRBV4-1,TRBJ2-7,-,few,CASSQRQNSYEQYF,TGCGCCAGCAGCCAACGACAGAACTCCTACGAGCAGTACTTC
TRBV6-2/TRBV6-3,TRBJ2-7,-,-,CASRAEDDYEQYF,TGTGCCAGCAGGGCGGAGGATGACTACGAGCAGTACTTC
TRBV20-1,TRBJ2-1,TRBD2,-,CSARPLAGRWNEQFF,TGCAGTGCTAGACCACTAGCGGGAAGGTGGAATGAGCAGTTCTTC
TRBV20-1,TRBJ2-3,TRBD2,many,CSARDQRTSVDTQYF,TGCAGTGCTAGAGATCAAAGGACTAGCGTAGATACGCAGTATTTT
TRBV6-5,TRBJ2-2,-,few,CASSYSRTEEIPGELFF,TGTGCCAGCAGTTACTCGAGGACTGAAGAAATTCCCGGGGAGCTGTTTTTT
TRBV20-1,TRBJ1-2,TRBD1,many,CSATDRDSPGYGYTF,TGCAGTGCGACGGACAGGGACTCCCCGGGATATGGCTACACCTTC
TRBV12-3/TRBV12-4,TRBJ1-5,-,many,CASSSRDGTNQPQHF,TGTGCCAGCAGTTCCCGGGACGGTACAAATCAGCCCCAGCATTTT
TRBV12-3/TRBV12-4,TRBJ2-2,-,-,CASRLGLGATGELFF,TGTGCCAGCAGGCTGGGGTTGGGAGCCACCGGGGAGCTGTTTTTT
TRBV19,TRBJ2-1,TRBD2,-,CASKGRGEADEQFF,TGTGCCAGTAAGGGGCGGGGGGAAGCAGATGAGCAGTTCTTC
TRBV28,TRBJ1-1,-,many,CASSLGQGKAFF,TGTGCCAGCAGTTTGGGGCAGGGGAAAGCTTTCTTT
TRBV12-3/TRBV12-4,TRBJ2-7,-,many,CASTVALGEQYF,TGTGCCAGCACTGTGGCCCTAGGGGAGCAGTACTTC
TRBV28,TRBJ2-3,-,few,CASTSVTLDTQYF,TGTGCCAGCACCTCAGTTACCCTAGATACGCAGTATTTT
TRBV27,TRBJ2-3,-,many,CASSNVGHRATDTQYF,TGTGCCAGCAGCAATGTAGGACACCGTGCCACAGATACGCAGTATTTT
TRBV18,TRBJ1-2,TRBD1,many,CASSPSCRDSVEDGYTF,TGTGCCAGCTCACCATCGTGCCGGGACAGCGTAGAAGATGGCTACACCTTC
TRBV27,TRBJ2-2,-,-,CASSQSRARDTGELFF,TGTGCCAGCAGCCAAAGTCGAGCTCGGGACACCGGGGAGCTGTTTTTT
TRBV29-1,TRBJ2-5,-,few,CSVQGLWETQYF,TGCAGCGTGCAGGGGTTATGGGAGACCCAGTACTTC
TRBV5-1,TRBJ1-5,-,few,CASSLGSGGDGSQPQHF,TGCGCCAGCAGCTTGGGTTCGGGAGGGGACGGCAGTCAGCCCCAGCATTTT
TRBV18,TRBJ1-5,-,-,CASSPPGGRYQPQHF,TGTGCCAGCTCACCACCGGGGGGCAGGTATCAGCCCCAGCATTTT
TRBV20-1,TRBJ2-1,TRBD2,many,CSARDMTSGRVNEQFF,TGCAGTGCTAGAGACATGACTAGCGGGAGGGTAAATGAGCAGTTCTTC
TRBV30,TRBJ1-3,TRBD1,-,CAWSEKGARSGNTIYF,TGTGCCTGGAGTGAAAAGGGGGCCCGCTCTGGAAACACCATATATTTT
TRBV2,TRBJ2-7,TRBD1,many,CASSEDRGPTNEQYF,TGTGCCAGCAGTGAAGACAGGGGGCCGACTAACGAGCAGTACTTC
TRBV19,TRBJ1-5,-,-,CASSIDGSNQPQHF,TGTGCCAGTAGTATAGACGGGAGCAATCAGCCCCAGCATTTT
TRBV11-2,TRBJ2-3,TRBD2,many,CASRISYKGTSGRAPPDTQYF,TGTGCCAGCAGGATCAGTTATAAGGGGACTAGCGGGAGGGCCCCCCCAGATACGCAGTATTTT
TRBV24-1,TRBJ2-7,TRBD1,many,CATSDAGTGRVEQYF,TGTGCCACCAGTGATGCCGGGACAGGGAGGGTCGAGCAGTACTTC
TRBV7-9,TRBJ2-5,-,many,CASSLVSSDQETQYF,TGTGCCAGCAGCTTAGTTTCTAGCGACCAAGAGACCCAGTACTTC
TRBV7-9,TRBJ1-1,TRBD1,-,CASSFPLGQVNTEAFF,TGTGCCAGCAGCTTTCCTCTGGGACAGGTGAACACTGAAGCTTTCTTT
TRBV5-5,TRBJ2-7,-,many,CASSFAQGSYEQYF,TGTGCCAGCAGCTTTGCCCAGGGCAGCTACGAGCAGTACTTC
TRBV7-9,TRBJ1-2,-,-,CASSLPLLNYGYTF,TGTGCCAGCAGCCTTCCTCTTCTCAACTATGGCTACACCTTC